The sample holds a few counts of the clone carrying this T cell receptor beta chain. What it binds is unknown. The data were produced by immunoSEQ multiplex PCR, yet TCRdb's version contains in-frame clones alone and is incomplete. The sample has over 120,000 clones, 89% seen once. The data were obtained in a study of T cell responses to AZD1222 COVID-19 vaccine. Study-level findings and limits: Baseline seropositivity characterized only six or seven AZD1222 recipients. Receipt of two AZD1222 doses was followed by a rise in Spike-specific TCR breadth and depth.

Investigators merged groups given second doses at roughly 4 or roughly 12 weeks. This sample comprised peripheral blood, obtained 28 days after the second AZD1222 dose. The receptor was isolated from an adult who received the AZD1222 COVID-19 vaccine.

The CDR3 is CSVRQGPRWGYTF. The CDR3 DNA follows: TGCAGCGTCCGACAGGGGCCGCGTTGGGGCTACACCTTC. This chain connects TRBV29-1 to TRBJ1-2; 8 positions agree with TRBD1. The CDR3 has 13 residues. Losses at the gene ends were 6 bases for V and 8 bases for J; bases not matched to a gene: 11. Per germline, CDR1 SQVTM and CDR2 ANQGSEA.